The clone carrying this T cell receptor (beta chain) appeared once. Its specificity is unknown. These data come from a study of shared clonotypes between healthy human individuals. Study overall: Each donor's CD8 memory used one plate, CD8 naive two, each CD4 subset three. Study outcomes and limitations: Rarefaction demonstrated incomplete sorted-subset sequencing despite large depth.

Deletions cut 2 bases from V and 0 bases from J, with 11 bases between. CDR3 length equals 16 residues. Germline V CDR1 and CDR2: LNHNV, YYDKDF (reference sequence). The method was immunoSEQ multiplex PCR; TCRdb's version includes in-frame clones alone and lacks a portion of them. The data hold over 400,000 clones, with more than 95% observed a single time. The material sequenced was naive CD4+ T cells sorted from blood. Subset noted: CD45RA+ positively selected. This receptor was identified in a woman in her 30s in good health. V and J are TRBV15 and TRBJ2-1; D perhaps matches TRBD1 (6 bases). The CDR3 DNA follows: TGTGCCACCAGCAGAAAGAAGGACAGCTCCTACAATGAGCAGTTCTTC. Translated: CATSRKKDSSYNEQFF.